This T cell receptor (beta chain) was captured in a study of T cells in Graves' hyperthyroidism and ophthalmopathy. Whole-study results and caveats: Blood also showed most of the thyroid clonotypes that were expanded above 0.001.

The authors deemed Graves' hyperthyroidism stable absent ophthalmopathy progression within 18 months. Exclusion of patients followed from uncontrolled infection, other autoimmune disease, pregnancy or lactation. This CDR3 spans 12 amino acids. Germline CDR1 KGHDR, CDR2 SFDVKD. V lost 8 bases to trimming and J lost 5 bases; unmatched junction nucleotides: 1. As concerns this clonotype: The antigen is unknown.

TCR beta CDR3 sequences were amplified from RNA transcripts. TCR CDR3 regions were first amplified by RT-PCR with HTBI primers. TCRdb reprocessed the multiplex PCR reads via MiXCR and lists one record per CDR3 protein. The sample yields approximately 360,000 distinct CDR3 sequences, 20% to 25% seen once. The chain combines TRBV24-1 with TRBJ2-2; 7 positions match TRBD2. The receptor's source is a man aged 45 to 65 with Graves' hyperthyroidism. Sequenced input: blood. In DNA form, the CDR3 reads TGTGCCACCAACGGGGGGACCGGGGAGCTGTTTTTT. Translation: CATNGGTGELFF.